This T cell receptor beta chain was profiled in a study of response to subunit inactivated influenza vaccine. This clonotype was recorded many times. TCRdb re-analysed the RT-PCR reads in MiXCR, keeping a single row per CDR3 protein. The data hold roughly 620,000 distinct CDR3 sequences, with about 11% observed a single time. In addition, the sample was reused for a study of T cells expressing NK-cell markers. From that paper: TCR beta cDNA was generated via 5'RACE template switching incorporating UMIs.

This receptor was obtained from a man aged 45-65 years who received an inactivated influenza vaccine. The specimen comprised PBMCs from blood, sampled on the day of vaccination.

This chain's CDR3 is CATSRRRLAGTDTQYF. The CDR3 DNA reads TGTGCCACCAGCAGAAGGCGACTAGCGGGAACAGATACGCAGTATTTT. This chain connects TRBV15 to TRBJ2-3, with 11 bases that match TRBD2. The CDR3 has 16 residues. Germline assignment: CDR1 LNHNV and CDR2 YYDKDF (reference sequence). The junction had 4 bases not matched to a gene; V was cut back by 2 bases and J by 3 bases.